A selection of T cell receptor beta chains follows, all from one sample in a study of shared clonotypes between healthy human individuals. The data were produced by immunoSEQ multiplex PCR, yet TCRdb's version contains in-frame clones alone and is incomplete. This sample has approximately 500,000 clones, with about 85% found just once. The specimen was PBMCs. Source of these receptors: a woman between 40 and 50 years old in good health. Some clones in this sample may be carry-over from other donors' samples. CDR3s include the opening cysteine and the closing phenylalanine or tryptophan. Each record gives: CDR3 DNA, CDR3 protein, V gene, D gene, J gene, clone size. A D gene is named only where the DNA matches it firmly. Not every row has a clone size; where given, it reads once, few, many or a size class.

CDR3nt: TGTGCCAGCAGCTTATTTGCAACTAATGAAAAACTGTTTTTT
CDR3aa: CASSLFATNEKLFF
v_gene: TRBV7-2
d_gene: NA
j_gene: TRBJ1-4
abundance: NA

CDR3nt: TGCGCCAGCAGCCAGGAAAGACAGGGACTACGTTCCAAAAACATTCAGTACTTC
CDR3aa: CASSQERQGLRSKNIQYF
v_gene: TRBV4-1
d_gene: NA
j_gene: TRBJ2-4
abundance: NA

CDR3nt: TGTGCCAGCAGCTTCCTCCGGGACAGTCCCTACGAGCAGTACTTC
CDR3aa: CASSFLRDSPYEQYF
v_gene: TRBV7-9
d_gene: TRBD1
j_gene: TRBJ2-7
abundance: NA

CDR3nt: TGTGCCAGCAGCCCCAGGACTAGCGGAACCTACGAGCAGTACTTC
CDR3aa: CASSPRTSGTYEQYF
v_gene: TRBV7-2
d_gene: TRBD2
j_gene: TRBJ2-7
abundance: NA

CDR3nt: TGTGCCAGCAGTTTACTTAGGACAGGCGCCTCTGAAGCTTTCTTT
CDR3aa: CASSLLRTGASEAFF
v_gene: TRBV28
d_gene: TRBD1
j_gene: TRBJ1-1
abundance: few

CDR3nt: TGTGCCAGCAGTTCGGACAGGGTCGGAAATCAGCCCCAGCATTTT
CDR3aa: CASSSDRVGNQPQHF
v_gene: TRBV28
d_gene: TRBD1
j_gene: TRBJ1-5
abundance: NA

CDR3nt: TGTGCCTGGAGTGTAGGTCTTCGAGGGGAGACCCAGTACTTC
CDR3aa: CAWSVGLRGETQYF
v_gene: TRBV30
d_gene: NA
j_gene: TRBJ2-5
abundance: NA

CDR3nt: TGTGCCAGCAGCTTGGCCGTGGGACTAGCGTACACCGGGGAGCTGTTTTTT
CDR3aa: CASSLAVGLAYTGELFF
v_gene: TRBV5-8
d_gene: TRBD2
j_gene: TRBJ2-2
abundance: NA

CDR3nt: TGCGCCAGCAGCCAAGGACAGCCAGGGGGCTATGGCTACACCTTC
CDR3aa: CASSQGQPGGYGYTF
v_gene: TRBV5-1
d_gene: TRBD1
j_gene: TRBJ1-2
abundance: NA

CDR3nt: TGTGCCAGTACCCGTGGAGGGCCGGGCACTGAAGCTTTCTTT
CDR3aa: CASTRGGPGTEAFF
v_gene: TRBV19
d_gene: NA
j_gene: TRBJ1-1
abundance: few

CDR3nt: TGTGCCAGCAGCAAAGGGAAGCCTAGCGAGGAGACCCAGTACTTC
CDR3aa: CASSKGKPSEETQYF
v_gene: TRBV21-1
d_gene: NA
j_gene: TRBJ2-5
abundance: NA

CDR3nt: TGCGCCAGCAGCGCATACAGCGCGAGCTCCTACGAGCAGTACTTC
CDR3aa: CASSAYSASSYEQYF
v_gene: TRBV5-1
d_gene: NA
j_gene: TRBJ2-7
abundance: many

CDR3nt: TGTGCCAGCTCTAGCGGCCCGTACAATGAGCAGTTCTTC
CDR3aa: CASSSGPYNEQFF
v_gene: TRBV5-6
d_gene: TRBD2
j_gene: TRBJ2-1
abundance: NA

CDR3nt: TGTGCCAGCAGTGAAGGGGGCTATCAGCCCCAGCATTTT
CDR3aa: CASSEGGYQPQHF
v_gene: TRBV6-1
d_gene: NA
j_gene: TRBJ1-5
abundance: NA

CDR3nt: TGTGCCAGCAGCAAAGCGCACAGTTCGGAGACCCAGTACTTC
CDR3aa: CASSKAHSSETQYF
v_gene: TRBV21-1
d_gene: NA
j_gene: TRBJ2-5
abundance: NA

CDR3nt: TGTGCCAGCAGCCCTAGGTGGAGGGGAAGCGAGCAGTACTTC
CDR3aa: CASSPRWRGSEQYF
v_gene: TRBV13
d_gene: NA
j_gene: TRBJ2-7
abundance: NA

CDR3nt: TGTGCCAGCAGTCCCAGACAGGGCTGGGAGCGGTACTTC
CDR3aa: CASSPRQGWERYF
v_gene: TRBV27
d_gene: TRBD1
j_gene: TRBJ2-7
abundance: NA

CDR3nt: TGTGCCAGCAGCTTAGATATGGGGACTCAAGAGACCCAGTACTTC
CDR3aa: CASSLDMGTQETQYF
v_gene: TRBV11-2
d_gene: NA
j_gene: TRBJ2-5
abundance: NA

CDR3nt: TGTGCCAGCAGCTGGGGAAACGAGCAGTACTTC
CDR3aa: CASSWGNEQYF
v_gene: TRBV7-9
d_gene: NA
j_gene: TRBJ2-7
abundance: NA

CDR3nt: TGCGCCAGCAGCTTGGAGACTAGTGTCCCCTCCTACGAGCAGTACTTC
CDR3aa: CASSLETSVPSYEQYF
v_gene: TRBV5-1
d_gene: NA
j_gene: TRBJ2-7
abundance: NA

CDR3nt: TGTGCCAGCTCACCACGGTCGGATCAGCCCCAGCATTTT
CDR3aa: CASSPRSDQPQHF
v_gene: TRBV18
d_gene: NA
j_gene: TRBJ1-5
abundance: NA

CDR3nt: TGCGCCAGCAGCTTGGAGGCAGGTGCCCTTAACTATGGCTACACCTTC
CDR3aa: CASSLEAGALNYGYTF
v_gene: TRBV5-1
d_gene: NA
j_gene: TRBJ1-2
abundance: NA

CDR3nt: TGTGCCAGCAGCTTACCCCGTAGGGGACGAGAGACCCAGTACTTC
CDR3aa: CASSLPRRGRETQYF
v_gene: TRBV7-2
d_gene: NA
j_gene: TRBJ2-5
abundance: NA

CDR3nt: TGTGCCAGCAGCCCCCGGACAGGGGGCCATGGGGAGCTGTTTTTT
CDR3aa: CASSPRTGGHGELFF
v_gene: TRBV9
d_gene: TRBD1
j_gene: TRBJ2-2
abundance: NA

CDR3nt: TGTGCCAGCAGCCCCGACCCTCCGGGACTATCCTACAATGAGCAGTTCTTC
CDR3aa: CASSPDPPGLSYNEQFF
v_gene: TRBV7-8
d_gene: TRBD2
j_gene: TRBJ2-1
abundance: few

CDR3nt: TGTGCCAGCAGTTTTGGCTTTCAGCCCCAGCATTTT
CDR3aa: CASSFGFQPQHF
v_gene: TRBV28
d_gene: NA
j_gene: TRBJ1-5
abundance: NA

CDR3nt: TGTGCCAGCAGCCGCGTGGGACTAGTGAACGAGCAGTACTTC
CDR3aa: CASSRVGLVNEQYF
v_gene: TRBV14
d_gene: TRBD2
j_gene: TRBJ2-7
abundance: NA

CDR3nt: TGTGCCAGCAGTTTACTAGCGGGAGAACTCTACGCCTGGGAGACCCAGTACTTC
CDR3aa: CASSLLAGELYAWETQYF
v_gene: TRBV28
d_gene: TRBD2
j_gene: TRBJ2-5
abundance: NA

CDR3nt: TGTGCCAGCAGCCCGACAGGGAACGGGAATGAAAAACTGTTTTTT
CDR3aa: CASSPTGNGNEKLFF
v_gene: TRBV7-9
d_gene: TRBD1
j_gene: TRBJ1-4
abundance: NA

CDR3nt: TGCGCCAGCAGCTTCGGCAGTCCCTACGAGCAGTACTTC
CDR3aa: CASSFGSPYEQYF
v_gene: TRBV5-1
d_gene: NA
j_gene: TRBJ2-7
abundance: few